This TCR beta chain was captured in a study of post-analysis software for immune sequencing data. In the case of this clonotype: Its antigen is unidentified.

Prepared libraries of TCR beta cDNA carried unique molecular identifiers. Starting from around 0.96 to 9.9 million T cells, the study yielded about 500,000 cDNA molecules. TCRdb itself ran the PCR reads through MiXCR, one entry per CDR3 protein. The sample includes approximately 730,000 distinct CDR3 sequences, more than 45% seen only once; the top ten take 4.9%. Study-wide points: Multiple sclerosis patients showed significantly lower normalized Chao1 diversity than controls did. With F measure, samples from one preparation batch clustered together strongly. Five or six TRBV segments, TRBV5-6, TRBV5-1 and TRBV20-1 among them, were found more frequent in patients than controls.

CDR3 size: 15 residues. Germline-derived CDR1 and CDR2 are MNHNS and SASEGT. The J segment lost 9 bases and the V segment lost 8 bases, leaving 15 bases of the junction unmatched. The sample consisted of blood. V gene TRBV6-1 combines with J gene TRBJ2-1, with 8 bases that match TRBD2. The clonotype was recovered from a girl aged 10 to 17 with multiple sclerosis. CDR3 sequence: CASSIAGTGAGEQFF. The DNA of the CDR3 is TGTGCCAGCTCTATAGCGGGGACTGGAGCAGGTGAGCAGTTCTTC.